This TCR beta chain came from a study of blood T cell repertoires in COVID-19. For the study at large: Samples taken during acute and convalescent COVID-19 were collected in the United States, Italy and Spain. Nucleic acid was either cDNA or gDNA, and it came from T cells, B-cell-depleted T cells, or PBMCs.

In the original processing: Amplification with reference gene primers provided the estimates of nucleated cell counts. The data were produced by immunoSEQ multiplex PCR, yet TCRdb's version contains in-frame clones alone and is incomplete. For V, J and clone size, that table is used; D and trimming come from the DNA. The sample includes about 41,000 clones, 70% to 90% of them seen just once. The source is a man in his 60s with acute or convalescent COVID-19. Sequencing input: peripheral blood.

Here the CDR3 DNA reads TGTGCCTGGAGGAAGACAGGGAGAACTGAAGCTTTCTTT. As protein: CAWRKTGRTEAFF. The rearrangement joins TRBV30 to TRBJ1-1; 7 positions agree with TRBD1. The trim removed 3 bases at V and 5 bases at J, leaving 6 bases unmatched. From germline, CDR1 is GTSNPN and CDR2 SVGIG (reference sequence). CDR3 length equals 13 residues.